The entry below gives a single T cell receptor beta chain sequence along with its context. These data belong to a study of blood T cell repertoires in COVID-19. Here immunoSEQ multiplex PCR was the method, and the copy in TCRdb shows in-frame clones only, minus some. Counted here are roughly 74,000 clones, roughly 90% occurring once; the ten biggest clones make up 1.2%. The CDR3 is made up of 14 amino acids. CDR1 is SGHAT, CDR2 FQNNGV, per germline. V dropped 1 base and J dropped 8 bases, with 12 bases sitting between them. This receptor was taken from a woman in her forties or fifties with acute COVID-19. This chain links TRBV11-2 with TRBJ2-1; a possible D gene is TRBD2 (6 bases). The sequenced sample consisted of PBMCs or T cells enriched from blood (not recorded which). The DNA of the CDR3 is TGTGCCAGCAGCTTAGTCGGCGGGATATATGAGCAGTTCTTC. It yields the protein CASSLVGGIYEQFF. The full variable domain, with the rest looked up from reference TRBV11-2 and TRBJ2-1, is EAGVAQSPRYKIIEKRQSVAFWCNPISGHATLYWYQQILGQGPKLLIQFQNNGVVDDSQLPKDRFSAERLKGVDSTLKIQPAKLEDSAVYLCASSLVGGIYEQFFGPGTRLTVL.